This T cell receptor (beta chain) comes out of a study of blood T cell repertoires in COVID-19. Background on the study: COVID-19 samples from acute and convalescent phases originated in the United States, Italy and Spain. In each case, the material was cDNA or gDNA derived from T cells, B-cell-depleted T cells, or PBMCs.

Enrolled during active infection, Seattle patients were then followed longitudinally. Original handling: Reference gene primer amplification gave estimated nucleated cell counts. Only in-frame clones appear in the TCRdb table, and some are missing; sequencing was by immunoSEQ multiplex PCR. The V and J calls and clone size were taken over from that table, and D and trimming were inferred from the DNA. The table has approximately 300,000 clones, almost 90% seen once; the top ten hold around 11%. Sequencing used peripheral blood. This sequence was found in a woman in her twenties or thirties with COVID-19, enrolled during active disease.

DNA of the CDR3: TGTGCCAGTTCGGGCGGGACCCGTCACAATGAGCAGTTCTTC. This gives the protein CASSGGTRHNEQFF. The gene calls are TRBV19 and TRBJ2-1, with D tentatively TRBD2 (6 bases). The V end was cut by 8 bases, the J end by 5 bases, with 16 bases between. Germline loops: CDR1 LNHDA, CDR2 SQIVND (reference sequence). The CDR3 covers 14 residues.